The following is a TCR beta chain sequence with its context. Trimming removed 4 bases from V and 8 bases from J, with 11 bases in between. The CDR3 totals 13 residues. Looked up from germline, CDR1 is LGHDT and CDR2 is YNNKEL (reference sequence). This sample is drawn from a study of blood T cell repertoires in COVID-19. Study-level background: Italy, Spain and the United States were the sources of the convalescent and acute COVID-19 samples. PBMCs, B-cell-depleted T cells, or T cells provided the cDNA or gDNA that made up the material.

Authors' methods: From reference gene primer amplification, estimates of nucleated cell counts were derived. Assay: immunoSEQ multiplex PCR; the TCRdb copy retains only in-frame clones and omits some. V, J and clone size were drawn from that table, and D and trimming were deduced from the DNA. The sample consists of over 45,000 clones, 76% of them appearing once. J is TRBJ1-4 and V is TRBV3-1 (or the pseudogene TRBV3-2); D remains unclear. Material for sequencing was peripheral blood. The receptor comes from a man aged 50 to 59 with active or convalescent COVID-19. CDR3 coding DNA: TGTGCCAGCAGCCCTGTCGGAGGGGAAAAACTGTTTTTT. Protein sequence: CASSPVGGEKLFF.